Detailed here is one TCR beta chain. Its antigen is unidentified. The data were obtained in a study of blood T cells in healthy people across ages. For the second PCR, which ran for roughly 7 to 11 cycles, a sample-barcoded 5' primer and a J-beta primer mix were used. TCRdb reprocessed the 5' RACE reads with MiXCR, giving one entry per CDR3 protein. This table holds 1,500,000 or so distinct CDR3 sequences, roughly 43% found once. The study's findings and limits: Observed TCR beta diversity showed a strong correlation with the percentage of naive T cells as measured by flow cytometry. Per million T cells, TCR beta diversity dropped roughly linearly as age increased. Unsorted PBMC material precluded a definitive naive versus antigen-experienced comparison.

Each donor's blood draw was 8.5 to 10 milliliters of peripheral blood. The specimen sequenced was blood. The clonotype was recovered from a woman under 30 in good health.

The CDR3 is CASSQGLAGHSEQYF. Written as DNA, the CDR3 is TGCGCCAGCAGCCAGGGACTAGCGGGTCACAGTGAGCAGTACTTC. The rearrangement links TRBV4-3 to TRBJ2-7, with 12 bases matching TRBD2. CDR1 and CDR2 from the germline V gene are LGHNA and YSLEER. V shed 3 bases and J 7 bases; nucleotides not matched to a gene: 7. This CDR3 is 15 amino acids long.